A selection of T cell receptor beta chains follows, all from one sample in a study of cytomegalovirus exposure and HLA in healthy donors. Clones were read by immunoSEQ multiplex PCR, and TCRdb kept only the in-frame ones, dropping some. Of roughly 80,000 clones listed, around two thirds were seen once; the top ten hold 6.5% to 7.5%. The sample consisted of PBMCs. These receptors came from a woman aged 50 to 65 in good health and CMV-seropositive. CDR3s include the opening cysteine and the closing phenylalanine or tryptophan. Each record gives: J gene, V gene, CDR3 protein.

>TRBJ1-4|TRBV5-6
CASSDVGGGEKLFF
>TRBJ2-7|TRBV19
CASSTGTLGEQYF
>TRBJ2-2|TRBV2
CASRGAGGGTGELFF
>TRBJ2-3|TRBV6-6
CASSYQGGLTDTQYF
>TRBJ1-2|TRBV5-8
CASNPGQRNGYTF
>TRBJ2-1|TRBV5-5
CASSSALWTSDNEQFF
>TRBJ1-5|TRBV11-2
CASSLDLSGSNQPQHF
>TRBJ2-3|TRBV7-9
CASSLLVGPGADTQYF
>TRBJ2-1|TRBV5-6
CASSLDRWNEQFF
>TRBJ1-4|TRBV27
CASSFLSGTGNEKLFF
>TRBJ1-4|TRBV9
CASSLTGGTATNEKLFF